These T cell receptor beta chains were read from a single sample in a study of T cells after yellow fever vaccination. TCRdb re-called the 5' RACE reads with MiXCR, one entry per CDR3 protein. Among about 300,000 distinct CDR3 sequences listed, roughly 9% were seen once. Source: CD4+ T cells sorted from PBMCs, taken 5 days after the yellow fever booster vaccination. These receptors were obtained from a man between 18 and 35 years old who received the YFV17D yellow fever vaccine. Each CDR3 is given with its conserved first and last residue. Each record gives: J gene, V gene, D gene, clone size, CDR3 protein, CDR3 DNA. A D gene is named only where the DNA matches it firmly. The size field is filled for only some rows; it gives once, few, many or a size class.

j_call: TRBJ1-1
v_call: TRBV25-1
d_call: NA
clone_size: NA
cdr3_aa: CASSLIGKNTEAFF
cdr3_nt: TGTGCCAGCAGCCTCATAGGGAAGAACACTGAAGCTTTCTTT

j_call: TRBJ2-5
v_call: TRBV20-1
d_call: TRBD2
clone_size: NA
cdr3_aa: CSARVGGGVETQYF
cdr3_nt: TGCAGTGCTAGAGTCGGGGGGGGTGTGGAGACCCAGTACTTC

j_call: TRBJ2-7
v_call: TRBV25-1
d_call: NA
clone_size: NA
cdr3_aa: CASSDWFGGTYEQYF
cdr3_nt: TGTGCCAGCAGTGATTGGTTTGGTGGAACCTACGAGCAGTACTTC

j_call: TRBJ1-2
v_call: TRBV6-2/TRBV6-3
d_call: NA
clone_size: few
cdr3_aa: CASGEPYYGYTF
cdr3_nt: TGTGCCAGCGGGGAACCCTACTATGGCTACACCTTC

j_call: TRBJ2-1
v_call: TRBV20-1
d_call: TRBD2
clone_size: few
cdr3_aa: CSARDSGGVNEQFF
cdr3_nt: TGCAGTGCTAGAGATAGCGGGGGGGTCAATGAGCAGTTCTTC

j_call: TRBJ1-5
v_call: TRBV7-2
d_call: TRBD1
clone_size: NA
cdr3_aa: CASSLTGKQPQHF
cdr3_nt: TGTGCCAGCAGCCTGACAGGGAAGCAGCCCCAGCATTTT

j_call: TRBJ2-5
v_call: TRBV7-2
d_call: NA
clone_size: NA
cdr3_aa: CASSLSGIEETQYF
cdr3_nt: TGTGCCAGCAGCTTATCAGGAATTGAAGAGACCCAGTACTTC

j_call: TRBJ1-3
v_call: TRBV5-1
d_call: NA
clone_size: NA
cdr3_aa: CASRDAGNTIYF
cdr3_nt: TGCGCCAGTCGGGATGCTGGAAACACCATATATTTT

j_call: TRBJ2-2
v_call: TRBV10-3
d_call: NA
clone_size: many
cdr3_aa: CAIKLPLGAGELFF
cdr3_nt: TGTGCCATCAAATTACCCCTTGGGGCCGGGGAGCTGTTTTTT

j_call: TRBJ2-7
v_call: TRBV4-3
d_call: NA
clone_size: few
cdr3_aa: CASSPHTGDYEQYF
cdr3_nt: TGCGCCAGCAGCCCTCATACAGGAGACTACGAGCAGTACTTC

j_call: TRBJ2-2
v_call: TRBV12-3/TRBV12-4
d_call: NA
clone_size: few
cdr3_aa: CASRPGENTGELFF
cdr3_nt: TGTGCCAGCAGACCGGGAGAGAACACCGGGGAGCTGTTTTTT

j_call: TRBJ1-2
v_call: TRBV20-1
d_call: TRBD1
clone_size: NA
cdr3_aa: CSALPLDRVYGYTF
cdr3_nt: TGCAGTGCTCTACCCCTGGACAGGGTGTATGGCTACACCTTC

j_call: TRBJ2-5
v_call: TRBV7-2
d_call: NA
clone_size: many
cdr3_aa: CASKTGTQTRGYDQYF
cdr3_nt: TGTGCCAGCAAGACGGGCACCCAGACTCGAGGGTATGACCAGTACTTC

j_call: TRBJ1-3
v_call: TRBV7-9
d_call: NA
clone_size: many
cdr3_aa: CASSLALGGGNTIYF
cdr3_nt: TGTGCCAGCAGCTTAGCGCTCGGAGGAGGGAACACCATATATTTT

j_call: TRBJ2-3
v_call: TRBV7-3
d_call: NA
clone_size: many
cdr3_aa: CASSLMVGGDTQYF
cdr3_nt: TGTGCCAGCAGCTTAATGGTTGGGGGAGATACGCAGTATTTT

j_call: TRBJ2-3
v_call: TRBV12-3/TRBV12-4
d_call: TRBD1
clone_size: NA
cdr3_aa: CASSLVRGYTDTQYF
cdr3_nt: TGTGCCAGCAGTTTAGTCAGGGGGTACACAGATACGCAGTATTTT

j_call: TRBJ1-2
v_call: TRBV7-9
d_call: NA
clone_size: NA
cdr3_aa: CASSFEPRDYGYTF
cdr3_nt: TGTGCCAGCAGCTTCGAGCCAAGGGACTATGGCTACACCTTC

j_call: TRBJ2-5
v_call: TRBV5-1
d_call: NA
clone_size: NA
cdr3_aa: CASSFDSQETQYF
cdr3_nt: TGCGCCAGCAGCTTTGACAGTCAAGAGACCCAGTACTTC

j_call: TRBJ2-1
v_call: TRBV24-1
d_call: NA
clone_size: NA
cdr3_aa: CATSEGGLFNEQFF
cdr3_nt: TGTGCCACCAGTGAGGGCGGGTTATTCAATGAGCAGTTCTTC

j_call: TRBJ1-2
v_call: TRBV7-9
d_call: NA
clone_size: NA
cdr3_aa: CASSFLQPYGYTF
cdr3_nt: TGTGCCAGCAGCTTTCTACAGCCCTATGGCTACACCTTC

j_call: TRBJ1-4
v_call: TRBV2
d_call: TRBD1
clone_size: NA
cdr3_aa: CASRGDRGNEKLFF
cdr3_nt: TGTGCCAGCAGAGGGGACAGGGGCAATGAAAAACTGTTTTTT

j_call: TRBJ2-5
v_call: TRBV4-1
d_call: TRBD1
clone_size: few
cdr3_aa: CASSQTWDREETQYF
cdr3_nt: TGCGCCAGCAGCCAAACCTGGGACAGGGAAGAGACCCAGTACTTC

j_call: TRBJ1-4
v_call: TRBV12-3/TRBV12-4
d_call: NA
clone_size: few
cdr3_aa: CASRSLRGGYLFF
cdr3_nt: TGTGCCAGCAGATCTCTAAGGGGGGGGTACCTGTTTTTT

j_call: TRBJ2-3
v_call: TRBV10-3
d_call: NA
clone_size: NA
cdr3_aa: CAITPHSSSTDTQYF
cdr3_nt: TGTGCCATCACCCCTCACAGCTCTAGCACAGATACGCAGTATTTT

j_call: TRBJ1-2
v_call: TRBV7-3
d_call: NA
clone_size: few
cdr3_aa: CASSLGQASPSYGYTF
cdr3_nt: TGTGCCAGCAGCTTAGGCCAGGCGAGTCCATCGTATGGCTACACCTTC

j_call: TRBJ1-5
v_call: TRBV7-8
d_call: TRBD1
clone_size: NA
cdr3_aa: CASSLVWGDRVEDQPQHF
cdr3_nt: TGTGCCAGCAGCTTAGTCTGGGGGGACAGGGTCGAGGATCAGCCCCAGCATTTT

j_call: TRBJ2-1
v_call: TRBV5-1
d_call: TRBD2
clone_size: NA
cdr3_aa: CASSWRRLAGARSYNEQFF
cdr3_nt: TGCGCCAGCAGCTGGCGGAGACTAGCGGGGGCACGCTCCTACAATGAGCAGTTCTTC

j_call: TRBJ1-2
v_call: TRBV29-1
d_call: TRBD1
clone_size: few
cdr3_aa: CSVARGVLPPYTF
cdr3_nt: TGCAGCGTTGCCAGGGGGGTACTACCGCCCTACACCTTC

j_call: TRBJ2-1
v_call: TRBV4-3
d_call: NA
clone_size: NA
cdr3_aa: CASSQEYQKQYNEQFF
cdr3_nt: TGCGCCAGCAGCCAAGAGTATCAGAAGCAGTACAATGAGCAGTTCTTC

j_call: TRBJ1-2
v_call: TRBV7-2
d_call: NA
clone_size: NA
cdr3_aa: CASSPGGTYYGYTF
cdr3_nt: TGTGCCAGCAGCCCCGGGGGTACATACTATGGCTACACCTTC

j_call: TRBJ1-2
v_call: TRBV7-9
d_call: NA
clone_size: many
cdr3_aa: CASSLELLGQSF
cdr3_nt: TGTGCCAGCAGCTTAGAGCTTCTAGGACAGAGCTTC

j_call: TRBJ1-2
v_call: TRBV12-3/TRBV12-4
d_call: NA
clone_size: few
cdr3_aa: CASSFRNYGYTF
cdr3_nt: TGTGCCAGCAGTTTCCGGAACTATGGCTACACCTTC

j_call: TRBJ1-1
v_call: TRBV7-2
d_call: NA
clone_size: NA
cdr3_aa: CASSSPTALNTEAFF
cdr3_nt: TGTGCCAGCAGCTCCCCGACAGCTCTGAACACTGAAGCTTTCTTT

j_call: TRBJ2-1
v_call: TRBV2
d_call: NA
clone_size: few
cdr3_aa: CASSERNEQFF
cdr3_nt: TGTGCCAGCAGCGAACGGAATGAGCAGTTCTTC

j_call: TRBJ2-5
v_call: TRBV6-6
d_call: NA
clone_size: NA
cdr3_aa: CASSYSSRRIETQYF
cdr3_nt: TGTGCCAGCAGTTACTCCTCCAGGCGGATAGAGACCCAGTACTTC

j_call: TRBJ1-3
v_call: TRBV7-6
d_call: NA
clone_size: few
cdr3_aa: CASSLDAQGTANTIYF
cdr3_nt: TGTGCCAGCAGCTTAGACGCCCAGGGGACGGCGAACACCATATATTTT

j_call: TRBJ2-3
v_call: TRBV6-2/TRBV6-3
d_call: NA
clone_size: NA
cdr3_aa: CASLNSRTGGLVF
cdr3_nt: TGTGCCAGCCTCAACAGTCGGACGGGGGGCCTGGTATTT

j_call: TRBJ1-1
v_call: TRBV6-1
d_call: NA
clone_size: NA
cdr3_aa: CASSEAGGLPFF
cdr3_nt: TGTGCCAGCAGTGAAGCAGGCGGTCTTCCTTTCTTT

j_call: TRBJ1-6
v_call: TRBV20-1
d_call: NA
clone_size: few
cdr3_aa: CSGSNWDSPLHF
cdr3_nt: TGCAGCGGGTCGAACTGGGACTCACCCCTCCACTTT

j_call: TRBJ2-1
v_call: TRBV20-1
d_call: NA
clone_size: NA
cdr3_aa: CSARPSRDTSYNEQFF
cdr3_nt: TGCAGTGCTAGACCCTCTAGGGATACGTCCTACAATGAGCAGTTCTTC

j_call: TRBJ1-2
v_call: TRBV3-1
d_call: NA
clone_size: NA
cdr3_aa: CASSQDAGGAGLNYGYTF
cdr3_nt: TGTGCCAGCAGCCAAGATGCCGGGGGTGCAGGGTTGAACTATGGCTACACCTTC

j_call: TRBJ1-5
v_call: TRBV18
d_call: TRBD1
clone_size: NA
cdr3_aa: CASSPQGTGGGQPQHF
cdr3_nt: TGTGCCAGCTCACCCCAAGGGACAGGGGGCGGTCAGCCCCAGCATTTT

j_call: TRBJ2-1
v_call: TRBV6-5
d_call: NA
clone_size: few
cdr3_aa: CASSLDSEQFF
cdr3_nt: TGTGCCAGCAGTTTGGACAGCGAGCAGTTCTTC

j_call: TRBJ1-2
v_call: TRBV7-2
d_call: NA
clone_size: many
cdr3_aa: CASSLWRVNYGYTF
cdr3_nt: TGTGCCAGCAGCTTATGGAGGGTCAACTATGGCTACACCTTC

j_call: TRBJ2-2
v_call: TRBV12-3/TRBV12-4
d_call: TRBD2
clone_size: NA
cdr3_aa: CASSFSGGAFGELFF
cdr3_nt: TGTGCCAGCAGTTTCTCCGGGGGGGCATTCGGGGAGCTGTTTTTT

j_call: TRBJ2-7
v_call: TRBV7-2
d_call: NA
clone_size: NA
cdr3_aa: CASSITRGEQYF
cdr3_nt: TGTGCCAGCAGCATCACTAGAGGCGAGCAGTACTTC

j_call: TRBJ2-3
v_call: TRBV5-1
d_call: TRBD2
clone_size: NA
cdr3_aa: CASSGGGRSTDTQYF
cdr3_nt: TGCGCCAGCAGTGGCGGGGGGAGGAGCACAGATACGCAGTATTTT

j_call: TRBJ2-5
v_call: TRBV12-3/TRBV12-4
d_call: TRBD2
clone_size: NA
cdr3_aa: CASSSGAPETQYF
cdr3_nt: TGTGCCAGCAGCAGCGGGGCACCCGAGACCCAGTACTTC

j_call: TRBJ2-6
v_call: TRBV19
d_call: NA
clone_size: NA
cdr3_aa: CSSSAYGLMVGANVLTF
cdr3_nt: TGTTCCAGTAGTGCTTACGGACTGATGGTAGGGGCCAACGTCCTGACTTTC

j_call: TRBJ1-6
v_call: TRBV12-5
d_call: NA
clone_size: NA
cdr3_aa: CASGLGHSISPLHF
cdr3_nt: TGTGCTAGTGGTTTGGGCCACAGCATTTCACCCCTCCACTTT

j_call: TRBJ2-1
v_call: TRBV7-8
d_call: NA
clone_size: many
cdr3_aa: CASSLVTRGSGEQFF
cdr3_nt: TGTGCCAGCAGCTTAGTAACCAGGGGTTCCGGTGAGCAGTTCTTC

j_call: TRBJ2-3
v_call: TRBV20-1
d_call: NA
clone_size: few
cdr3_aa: CSASRTHFPPDTQYF
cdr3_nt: TGCAGTGCTAGTCGTACCCACTTTCCTCCGGATACGCAGTATTTT

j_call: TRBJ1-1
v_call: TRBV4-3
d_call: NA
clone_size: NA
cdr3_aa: CASSQGSSGPGRAFF
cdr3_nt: TGCGCCAGCAGCCAAGGGTCGTCAGGACCGGGGAGAGCTTTCTTT

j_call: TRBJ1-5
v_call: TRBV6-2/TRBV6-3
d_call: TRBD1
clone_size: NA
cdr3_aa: CASSYRQGRYQPQHF
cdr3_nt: TGTGCCAGCAGCTACAGACAGGGCAGGTATCAGCCCCAGCATTTT

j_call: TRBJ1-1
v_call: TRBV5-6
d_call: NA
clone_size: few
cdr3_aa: CASSNRLRPEAFF
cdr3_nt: TGTGCCAGCAGCAATCGACTTAGGCCTGAAGCTTTCTTT

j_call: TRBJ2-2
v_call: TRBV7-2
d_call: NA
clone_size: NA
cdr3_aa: CASSLNAFVAGGGGELFF
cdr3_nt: TGTGCCAGCAGCTTAAATGCCTTCGTGGCAGGGGGAGGCGGGGAGCTGTTTTTT

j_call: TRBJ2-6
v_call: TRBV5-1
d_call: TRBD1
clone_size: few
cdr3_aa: CASSFRQGSISGANVLTF
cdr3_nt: TGCGCCAGCAGCTTCAGACAGGGTTCTATCTCTGGGGCCAACGTCCTGACTTTC